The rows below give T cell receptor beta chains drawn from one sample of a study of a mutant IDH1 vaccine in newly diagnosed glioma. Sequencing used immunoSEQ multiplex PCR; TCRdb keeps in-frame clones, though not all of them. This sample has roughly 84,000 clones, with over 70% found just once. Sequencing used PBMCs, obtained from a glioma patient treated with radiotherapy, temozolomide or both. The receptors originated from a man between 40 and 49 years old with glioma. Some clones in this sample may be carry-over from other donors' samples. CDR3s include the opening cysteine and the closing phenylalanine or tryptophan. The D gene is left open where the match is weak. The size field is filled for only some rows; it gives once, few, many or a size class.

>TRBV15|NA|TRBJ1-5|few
TGTGCCACCAGCAGAGGAACCCAGGGAGGCAATCAGCCCCAGCATTTT
CATSRGTQGGNQPQHF
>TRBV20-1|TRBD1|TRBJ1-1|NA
TGCAGCGGACAGGGAAACACTGAAGCTTTCTTT
CSGQGNTEAFF
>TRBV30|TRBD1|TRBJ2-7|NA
TGTGCCTGGAGTAGACAGGGGGGTCTCGAGCAGTACTTC
CAWSRQGGLEQYF
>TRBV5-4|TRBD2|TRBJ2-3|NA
TGTGCCAGCAGCTTGGGGACTAGCGGGGGACGTGATACGCAGTATTTT
CASSLGTSGGRDTQYF
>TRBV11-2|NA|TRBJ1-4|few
TGTGCCAGCAGCTTAGCCCCAGCCGGTACTAATGAAAAACTGTTTTTT
CASSLAPAGTNEKLFF
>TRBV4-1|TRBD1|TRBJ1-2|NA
TGCGCCAGCAGCCAAGATGAGGGGACAGGAGGCTATGGCTACACCTTC
CASSQDEGTGGYGYTF
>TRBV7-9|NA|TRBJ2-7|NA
TGTGCCAGCAGCTCTAGGGACCGGCCCGAGCAGTACTTC
CASSSRDRPEQYF
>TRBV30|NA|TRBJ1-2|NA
TGTGCCTGGAGTGTACCGCCCTTCTATGGCTACACCTTC
CAWSVPPFYGYTF
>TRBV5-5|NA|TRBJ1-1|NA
TGTGCCAGCAGCTTGGCGGTCAGAAACACTGAAGCTTTCTTT
CASSLAVRNTEAFF
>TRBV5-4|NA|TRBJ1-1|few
TGTGCCAGCAGCTTTAAGGCAGCGAACACTGAAGCTTTCTTT
CASSFKAANTEAFF
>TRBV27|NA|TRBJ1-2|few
TGTGCCAGCACCCGAGGAGGGGCCTCTAACTATGGCTACACCTTC
CASTRGGASNYGYTF
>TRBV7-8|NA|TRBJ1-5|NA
TGTGCCAGCAGCTTAGGGCAGGTGGGGCGGCCCCAGCATTTT
CASSLGQVGRPQHF
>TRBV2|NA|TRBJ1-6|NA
TGTGCCAGCAAAAAACTCAGGGTTCCCCTCCACTTT
CASKKLRVPLHF
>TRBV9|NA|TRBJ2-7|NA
TGTGCCAGCAGCGCCGGGGCGTACTACGAGCAGTACTTC
CASSAGAYYEQYF
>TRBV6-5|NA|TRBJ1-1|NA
TGTGCCAGCAGTTACTTCGACAGCCCGAACACTGAAGCTTTCTTT
CASSYFDSPNTEAFF
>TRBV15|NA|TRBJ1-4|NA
TGTGCCACCAGCAGACCAGGGTCGGATGAAAAACTGTTTTTT
CATSRPGSDEKLFF
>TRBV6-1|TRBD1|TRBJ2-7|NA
TGTGCCAGCAGGACAGGGGTTTCCGAGCAGTACTTC
CASRTGVSEQYF
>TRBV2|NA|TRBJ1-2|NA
TGTGCCAGCATGACGGTAGTACAGCTCTATGGCTACACCTTC
CASMTVVQLYGYTF
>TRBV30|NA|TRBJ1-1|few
TGTGCCCGAAGCCGCCAGGGCGTCCCTGAAGCTTTCTTT
CARSRQGVPEAFF
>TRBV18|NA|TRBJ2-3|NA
TGTGCCAGCTCCCAGGGGGGGGCGGATACGCAGTATTTT
CASSQGGADTQYF
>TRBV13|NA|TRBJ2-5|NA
TGTGCCAGCAGCCGAAAGGGTTATACACAAGAGACCCAGTACTTC
CASSRKGYTQETQYF
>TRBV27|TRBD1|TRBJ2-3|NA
TGTGCCAGCAGCCACGGACAGGGTGGGACAGATACGCAGTATTTT
CASSHGQGGTDTQYF
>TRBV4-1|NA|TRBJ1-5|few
TGCGCCAGCAGCCAAGATCCATTCCGGTCGGGGTATAGCAATCAGCCCCAGCATTTT
CASSQDPFRSGYSNQPQHF
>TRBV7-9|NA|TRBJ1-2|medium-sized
TGTGCCAGCAGCTTAGCGCGGCAGGGAAGCTATGGCTACACCTTC
CASSLARQGSYGYTF
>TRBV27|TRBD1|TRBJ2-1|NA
TGTGCCAGCAGTGGCAAGGGGGACAGGGAACAGTTCTTC
CASSGKGDREQFF
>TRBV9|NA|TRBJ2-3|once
TGTGCCAGCAGCCCCGGGGTGAGGGGTAACACAGATACGCAGTATTTT
CASSPGVRGNTDTQYF
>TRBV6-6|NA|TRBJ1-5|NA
TGTGCCAGCAGACTGGACCCGACCTCCAATCAGCCCCAGCATTTT
CASRLDPTSNQPQHF
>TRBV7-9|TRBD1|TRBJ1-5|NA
TGTGCCAGCAGCATGGGACAGCTACGCAATCAGCCCCAGCATTTT
CASSMGQLRNQPQHF
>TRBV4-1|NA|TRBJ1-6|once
TGCGCCAGCAACCCCGGGGTGGGCCCCTCACCCCTCCACTTT
CASNPGVGPSPLHF
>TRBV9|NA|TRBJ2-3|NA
TGTGCCAGCAGCGAGAGGGGGGGTCGGGGTAGCACAGATACGCAGTATTTT
CASSERGGRGSTDTQYF
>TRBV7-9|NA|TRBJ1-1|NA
TGTGCCAGCGACACAGGGTCCAACACTGAAGCTTTCTTT
CASDTGSNTEAFF
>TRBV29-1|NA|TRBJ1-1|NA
TGCAGCGTTGGCCAGGGTTACAGTGAAGCTTTCTTT
CSVGQGYSEAFF
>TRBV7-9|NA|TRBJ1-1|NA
TGTGCCAGCAGCTCAGAAAGGACAGTTGAGAACACTGAAGCTTTCTTT
CASSSERTVENTEAFF
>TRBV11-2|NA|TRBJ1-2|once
TGTGCCAGCAGCCCCCCTTCGCGTAGTGTGCTGGGTGGCTACACCTTC
CASSPPSRSVLGGYTF
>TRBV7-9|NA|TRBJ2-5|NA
TGTGCCAGCAGCTTAGGTACCCTCAGGGAGACCCAGTACTTC
CASSLGTLRETQYF
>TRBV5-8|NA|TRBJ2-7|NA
TGTGCCAGCAGCTTAGCGCCAGGTTACGAGCAGTACTTC
CASSLAPGYEQYF
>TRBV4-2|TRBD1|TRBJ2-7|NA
TGTGCCAGCAGCGGGGGGAGGGACAGGGTAATTCACGAGCAGTACTTC
CASSGGRDRVIHEQYF
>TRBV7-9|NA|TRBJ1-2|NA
TGTGCCAGCAGCTTAGTAGACCGCGGCTACACCTTC
CASSLVDRGYTF
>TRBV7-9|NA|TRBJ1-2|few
TGTGCCAGCAGCCCGACGGCTAACTATGGCTACACCTTC
CASSPTANYGYTF
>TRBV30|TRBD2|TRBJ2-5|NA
TGTGCCTGGAGTGTAGGATCTAGCGGGGGAAGTGCCCAAGAGACCCAGTACTTC
CAWSVGSSGGSAQETQYF
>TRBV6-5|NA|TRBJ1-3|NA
TGTGCCAGCAGTTACTCGAGAACAGGGGGAAACACCATATATTTT
CASSYSRTGGNTIYF
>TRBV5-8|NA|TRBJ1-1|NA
TGTGCCAGCAGCGTGGTGGGGGAACTGCTAGAAGCTTTCTTT
CASSVVGELLEAFF
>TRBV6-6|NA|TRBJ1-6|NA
TGTGCCAGCAGTTACCCAGCGGAATCCCTCCACTTT
CASSYPAESLHF
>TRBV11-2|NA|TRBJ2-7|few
TGTGCCAGCAGCGTTACGCCAAATGGGCTCTACGAGCAGTACTTC
CASSVTPNGLYEQYF
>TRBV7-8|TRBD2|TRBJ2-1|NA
TGTGCCAGCAGCCAAGGGACTAGCGGATACAATGAGCAGTTCTTC
CASSQGTSGYNEQFF
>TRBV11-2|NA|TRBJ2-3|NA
TGTGCCAGCAGCTCCTTGGCTGGCCGGGGAGATACGCAGTATTTT
CASSSLAGRGDTQYF